This T cell receptor beta chain was observed in a study of CD8 T cells in Susac syndrome. Study background: Active disease was present in six of the sequenced Susac syndrome patients, whereas roughly eight of them were in remission.

The T cells that were sequenced for TCR beta were CD8+ and CD4+ cells from blood. Patients with Susac syndrome met diagnostic criteria defined recently for definite or probable disease. Purification of the CD8+ and CD4+ T cells relied on negative isolation, and TEMRA cells underwent FACS enrichment. RNA was extracted with the RNeasy kit, and a quantity of 0.5 to 1 ug was reverse transcribed using random hexamers. TCRdb itself ran the immunoSEQ multiplex PCR reads through MiXCR, one entry per CDR3 protein. The sample lists under 200,000 distinct CDR3 sequences; about 91% were seen once. Germline lookup yields CDR1 MNHEY and CDR2 SVGEGT. This CDR3 is built from 16 residues. V lost 4 bases, J lost 4 bases, and 17 bases lay in between.

The clonotype was recovered from a human donor with Susac syndrome. The chain carries TRBV6-2 or TRBV6-3 and TRBJ2-1; possible D gene TRBD2, 6 bases. The sample taken for sequencing was CD4+ T cells from PBMCs. In nucleotides, the CDR3 is TGTGCCAGCAGTTTGAAGCCTTACCGGGGGTACAATGAGCAGTTCTTC. Its protein is CASSLKPYRGYNEQFF.